This T cell receptor (beta chain) is drawn from a study of technical replicates of blood from several donors. The ends were cut back, 3 bases at V and 6 bases at J, with 9 bases in the middle. The CDR3 totals 13 residues. Germline V CDR1 and CDR2: SEHNR, FQNEAQ (reference sequence). Libraries were prepared by immunoSEQ multiplex PCR; TCRdb keeps only in-frame clonotypes and omits some of them. The sample holds 50,000 to 55,000 clones, about 86% seen once. Sequencing input: PBMCs. The clonotype originates from a human donor in good health. Some clones in this sample may be carry-over from other donors' samples. The chain uses TRBV7-9 and TRBJ1-5; TRBD1 might be the D (5 bases). The CDR3 spells CASSFQGRQPQHF. DNA for the CDR3: TGTGCCAGCAGCTTCCAGGGTCGTCAGCCCCAGCATTTT.